The source of this TCR beta chain is a study of T-cell memory formation after mild COVID-19. The TCR alpha and TCR beta cDNA libraries, bearing sample barcodes and UMIs, were generated by 5'RACE using constant-segment primers. TCRdb reanalysed the 5' RACE reads using MiXCR and keeps one entry per CDR3 protein. Seen here are roughly 250,000 distinct CDR3 sequences, approximately 15% observed once, and the top ten hold 22%. The germline V gene encodes CDR1 SEHNR and CDR2 FQNEAQ (reference sequence). Trimming removed 7 bases from V and 5 bases from J; junction bases left unmatched: 3. The CDR3 has 12 residues. In its sample, this clonotype was seen a few times. Its antigen is unknown. Study results and limitations: Clones that contracted from day 15 to 85 were balanced CD4/CD8, while later expanders leaned CD4+.

The sequence derives from a man between 18 and 29 years old who had mild COVID-19 (a few samples of this study predate the infection). Cell type and time point are not known. Material: PBMCs or a T cell subset sorted from them (not recorded which). The chain joins TRBV7-9 to TRBJ1-1, with TRBD1 matching over 8 bases. The CDR3 nucleotides are TGTGCCAGCACGGACAGGGTTACTGAAGCTTTCTTT. This gives the protein CASTDRVTEAFF. Looking up the rest from reference TRBV7-9 and TRBJ1-1 gives the full variable domain: DTGVSQNPRHKITKRGQNVTFRCDPISEHNRLYWYRQTLGQGPEFLTYFQNEAQLEKSRLLSDRFSAERPKGSFSTLEIQRTEQGDSAMYLCASTDRVTEAFFGQGTRLTVV.